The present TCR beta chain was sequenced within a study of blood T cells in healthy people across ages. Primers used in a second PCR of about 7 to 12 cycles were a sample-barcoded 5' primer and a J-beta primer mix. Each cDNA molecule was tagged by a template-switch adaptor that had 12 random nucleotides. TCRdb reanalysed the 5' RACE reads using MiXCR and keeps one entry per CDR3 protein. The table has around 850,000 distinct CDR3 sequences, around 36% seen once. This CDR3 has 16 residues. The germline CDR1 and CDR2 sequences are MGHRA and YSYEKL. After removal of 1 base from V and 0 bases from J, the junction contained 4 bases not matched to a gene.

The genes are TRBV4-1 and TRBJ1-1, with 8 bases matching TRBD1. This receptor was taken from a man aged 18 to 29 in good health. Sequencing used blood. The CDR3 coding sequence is TGCGCCAGCAGCCAAGTTACAGGGGGTATGAACACTGAAGCTTTCTTT. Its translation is CASSQVTGGMNTEAFF.